This T cell receptor beta chain was documented in a study of radiotherapy plus CTLA-4 blockade in lung cancer. Study summary: With 25% to 35% of patients having disease control, objective responses were seen in about 18%.

About this clone: No antigen is known for it.

Findings and limits, study-wide: TCR clones originating in tumors grew in number in blood after radiotherapy plus ipilimumab. According to reports, early shifts in blood T cell clones, alongside interferon-beta, forecast response most accurately.

Focal radiation plus CTLA-4 blockade with ipilimumab was given to patients with chemo-refractory metastatic non-small-cell lung cancer. Data came from immunoSEQ multiplex PCR; TCRdb stores just in-frame clones and leaves some out. The sample consists of approximately 46,000 clones, 70% to 90% of them appearing once. The source material was peripheral blood, sampled from a patient treated with radiotherapy plus ipilimumab. The TCR originated in a human donor with non-small cell lung cancer whose response to radiotherapy plus ipilimumab could not be evaluated.

The CDR3 region has the DNA TGTGCCAGCTCACCGGCACTGAACACTGAAGCTTTCTTT. It specifies CASSPALNTEAFF. The chain combines TRBV18 with TRBJ1-1, with unresolved D. The CDR3 spans 13 residues. V lost 3 bases and J lost 0, with 5 bases in between. Germline values: CDR1 KGHSH, CDR2 LQKENI.